The 14 T cell receptor beta chains reported below all come from one sample, sequenced in a study of blood T cell repertoires in COVID-19. This table comes from immunoSEQ multiplex PCR, and its TCRdb copy is limited to in-frame clones, with some not included. The sample lists approximately 85,000 clones; 81% were seen once. Source material: peripheral blood. The receptors were gathered from a human donor in a cohort sampled during active COVID-19.

CDR3: CASSPQIGEAFF. CDR3 sequence (DNA): TGTGCCAGCAGCCCCCAAATCGGTGAAGCTTTCTTT. The rearrangement uses TRBV3-1 (or the pseudogene TRBV3-2) and TRBJ1-1; no clear D gene. CDR3 size: 12 residues. Germline V lookup: CDR1 LGHDT, CDR2 YNNKEL (reference sequence). V dropped 4 bases and J dropped 7 bases, with 10 bases sitting between them.

The rearrangement links TRBV19 to TRBJ1-4; TRBD1 might be the D (5 bases). Germline V gene lookup returns CDR1 LNHDA and CDR2 SQIVND (reference sequence). This CDR3 has 15 residues. Trimming shortened V by 4 bases and J by 6 bases, and 15 bases separated the two germline ends. CDR3 loop: CASSSRVVGDEKLFF. CDR3 in DNA: TGTGCCAGTAGTAGCAGGGTTGTTGGTGATGAAAAACTGTTTTTT.

The rearrangement links TRBV9 to TRBJ2-5; 10 nucleotides match TRBD1. Per the germline V gene, CDR1 is SGDLS and CDR2 is YYNGEE. Losses at the gene ends were 4 bases for V and 4 bases for J; bases not matched to a gene: 7. This CDR3 is built from 15 residues. DNA of the CDR3: TGTGCCAGCAGCAAGTTAGGACAGGGGGGAGAGACCCAGTACTTC. Its protein product is CASSKLGQGGETQYF.

This chain joins TRBV7-2 and TRBJ1-2; tentatively, D is TRBD1 (5 bases). The CDR3 has 14 residues. Germline CDR1 reads SGHTA; CDR2 reads FQGNSA. V lost 5 bases to trimming and J lost 8 bases, with 18 bases between them. CDR3 DNA sequence: TGTGCCAGCAGCCAGGGATTTCTTACCCACGGCTACACCTTC. Translating gives CASSQGFLTHGYTF. The full variable domain, completed using reference TRBV7-2 and TRBJ1-2, is GAGVSQSPSNKVTEKGKDVELRCDPISGHTALYWYRQSLGQGLEFLIYFQGNSAPDKSGLPSDRFSAERTGGSVSTLTIQRTQQEDSAVYLCASSQGFLTHGYTFGSGTRLTVV.

The chain carries TRBV7-9 and TRBJ2-5, with 10 nucleotides matching TRBD2. V was clipped by 5 bases and J by 5 bases; unmatched bases: 5. The CDR3 runs 14 residues. Germline assignment: CDR1 SEHNR and CDR2 FQNEAQ (reference sequence). The CDR3 DNA follows: TGTGCCAGCAGCCAAAGTAGCGGGGGGGAGACCCAGTACTTC. The encoded protein is CASSQSSGGETQYF.

The V call is TRBV5-1, the J call TRBJ1-3; the match to TRBD1 covers 7 bases. V lost 3 bases, J lost 0 bases, and 3 bases stayed unmatched. Germline V gene data show CDR1 as SGHRS and CDR2 as YFSETQ. The CDR3 sequence is 15 residues long. This chain's CDR3 is CASSSGQVSGNTIYF. The CDR3 region has the DNA TGCGCCAGCAGCTCAGGACAGGTCTCTGGAAACACCATATATTTT.

This clone was observed a single time. The chain joins TRBV4-3 to TRBJ2-1, with 13 bases aligning to TRBD2. After removal of 1 base from V and 6 bases from J, the junction contained 9 bases not matched to a gene. The CDR3 is 18 residues long. Germline V CDR1 and CDR2: LGHNA, YSLEER. CDR3 bases: TGCGCCAGCAGCCAAGCGTCAGCCGGACTAGCGGGGGCCAATGAGCAGTTCTTC. Translated: CASSQASAGLAGANEQFF.

The V gene is TRBV3-1 (or the pseudogene TRBV3-2), the J gene TRBJ2-7; 12 nucleotides agree with TRBD2. Germline V gene lookup returns CDR1 LGHDT and CDR2 YNNKEL (reference sequence). The CDR3 has 14 residues. Trimming at V came to 2 bases and at J to 6 bases, leaving 2 bases not matched to a gene. DNA of the CDR3: TGTGCCAGCAGCCAACTGGGACTAGCGGGCGAGCAGTACTTC. It encodes CASSQLGLAGEQYF.

This chain links TRBV28 with TRBJ1-2; D gene unclear. Germline CDR1 MDHEN, CDR2 SYDVKM. The CDR3 has 11 residues. Between the trimmed V and J ends, which lost 5 bases and 4 bases, there was a span of 5 bases. The CDR3, as DNA: TGTGCCAGCAGTACAACCTATGGCTACACCTTC. This translates into CASSTTYGYTF.

The sample holds a few counts of this clone. The chain couples TRBV7-9 to TRBJ1-6; 8 bases fit TRBD1. CDR3 size: 16 residues. Unmatched junction bases numbered 13, after V lost 6 bases and J lost 9 bases. Germline CDR1 and CDR2: SEHNR and FQNEAQ (reference sequence). CDR3 loop: CASSSTQAGGRSPLHF. The CDR3 DNA follows: TGTGCCAGCAGTTCAACCCAGGCAGGGGGCCGTTCACCCCTCCACTTT.

The rearrangement uses TRBV30 and TRBJ1-4, with 9 nucleotides matching TRBD1. The germline CDR1 and CDR2 sequences are GTSNPN and SVGIG (reference sequence). Trimming removed 8 bases from V and 7 bases from J; junction bases left unmatched: 14. The CDR3 extends over 15 amino acids. This chain's CDR3 is CAGRDREVSGEKLFF. CDR3 sequence (DNA): TGTGCCGGGCGGGACAGGGAAGTTTCAGGTGAAAAACTGTTTTTT.

This sequence joins TRBV19 and TRBJ1-2; the match to TRBD1 covers 12 bases. The ends lost 3 bases at V and 7 bases at J; junction bases unmatched: 9. Germline loops: CDR1 LNHDA, CDR2 SQIVND (reference sequence). The CDR3 runs 16 residues. The CDR3 nucleotides are TGTGCCAGTAGTATGGGGACAGGGGGCGTCGGCAGTGGCTACACCTTC. It specifies CASSMGTGGVGSGYTF.

V and J are TRBV7-2 and TRBJ2-7; D unclear. The CDR3 contains 16 residues. Germline CDR1 is SGHTA and CDR2 is FQGNSA. V dropped 5 bases and J dropped 1 base, with 18 bases sitting between them. The CDR3 coding sequence is TGTGCCAGCAGCCCCGACCCCTTCAGGAATTCCTACGAGCAGTACTTC. Protein product: CASSPDPFRNSYEQYF.

This chain joins TRBV30 and TRBJ1-4; 9 positions agree with TRBD1. This CDR3 has 15 amino acids. Unmatched junction bases numbered 14, after V lost 7 bases and J lost 8 bases. Per germline, CDR1 GTSNPN and CDR2 SVGIG (reference sequence). DNA of the CDR3: TGTGCCTTCGCCCTTCCGGGACAGGGTGAAGAAAAACTGTTTTTT. It specifies CAFALPGQGEEKLFF.